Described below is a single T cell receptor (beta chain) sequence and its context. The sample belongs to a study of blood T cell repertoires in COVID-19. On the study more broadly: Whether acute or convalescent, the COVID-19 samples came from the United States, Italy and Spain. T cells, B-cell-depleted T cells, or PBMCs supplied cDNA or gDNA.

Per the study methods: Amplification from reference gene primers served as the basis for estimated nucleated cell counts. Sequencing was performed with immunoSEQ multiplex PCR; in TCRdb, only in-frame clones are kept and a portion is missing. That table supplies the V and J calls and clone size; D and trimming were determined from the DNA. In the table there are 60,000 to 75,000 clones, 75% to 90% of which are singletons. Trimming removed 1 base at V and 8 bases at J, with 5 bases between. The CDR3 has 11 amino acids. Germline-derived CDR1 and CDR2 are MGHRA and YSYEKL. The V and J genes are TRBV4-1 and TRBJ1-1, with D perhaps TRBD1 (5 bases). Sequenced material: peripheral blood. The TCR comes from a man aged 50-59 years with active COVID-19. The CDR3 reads CASSQGGEAFF. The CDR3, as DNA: TGCGCCAGCAGCCAAGGGGGCGAAGCTTTCTTT.